These 27 T cell receptor beta chains were all obtained from the same sample, sequenced in a study of control samples from healthy donors and cancer patients. Sequencing was performed with immunoSEQ multiplex PCR; in TCRdb, only in-frame clones are kept and a portion is missing. In the table there are over 150,000 clones, nearly 96% of which are singletons. The source material was blood. These receptors all stem from a woman in her 30s in good health.

The V and J genes are TRBV6-4 and TRBJ2-3, with TRBD2 matching over 12 bases. Germline V gene lookup returns CDR1 MRHNA and CDR2 SNTAGT. J gave up 0 bases and V 4 bases, and 2 bases lay outside the gene matches. The CDR3 totals 16 residues. The CDR3 region is CASSVGLAGSTDTQYF. The CDR3 nucleotides read TGTGCCAGCAGTGTCGGACTAGCGGGGAGCACAGATACGCAGTATTTT.

The rearrangement joins TRBV11-2 to TRBJ2-3; 7 positions agree with TRBD2. Germline trimming cut 5 bases from V and 5 bases from J; bases unmatched to any gene: 13. This CDR3 has 16 amino acids. Germline values: CDR1 SGHAT, CDR2 FQNNGV. The CDR3 nucleotides read TGTGCCAGCAGCGCCCGCCGCGCGGGAGCTGGAGATACGCAGTATTTT. It encodes CASSARRAGAGDTQYF.

The chain joins TRBV7-9 to TRBJ2-1; 7 bases match TRBD1. V was pared by 5 bases and J by 3 bases, with 4 bases of the junction left unmatched. The CDR3 totals 14 residues. Germline V gene sequence: CDR1 SEHNR, CDR2 FQNEAQ (reference sequence). Written as DNA, the CDR3 is TGTGCCAGCAGCGCAGGGACAGTCTACAATGAGCAGTTCTTC. The encoded protein is CASSAGTVYNEQFF.

The gene calls are TRBV4-2 and TRBJ1-3; 8 bases agree with TRBD1. CDR3 size: 16 residues. Germline V gives CDR1 LGHNA, CDR2 YNFKEQ. J lost 2 bases, V lost 3 bases, and 6 bases had no gene match. The CDR3, as DNA: TGTGCCAGCAGCCAGATACAGGGGGATACTGGAAACACCATATATTTT. It specifies CASSQIQGDTGNTIYF.

The chain recombines TRBV19 with TRBJ2-7; a possible D gene is TRBD2 (7 bases). The CDR3 length is 15 residues. The germline V and J ends were trimmed by 3 bases and 1 base, with 13 bases remaining between them. Germline CDR1 and CDR2: LNHDA and SQIVND (reference sequence). The CDR3 protein is CASSMGASGSYEQYF. The CDR3 coding sequence is TGTGCCAGTAGTATGGGGGCTAGCGGTTCCTACGAGCAGTACTTC.

This chain joins TRBV7-9 and TRBJ1-5; D remains ambiguous. Germline CDR1 SEHNR, CDR2 FQNEAQ (reference sequence). Trimming stripped 1 base from V and 2 bases from J, with 9 bases between. The CDR3 contains 15 residues. CDR3 nucleotides: TGTGCCAGCAGCTTAGGAGCGGGAGGCAATCAGCCCCAGCATTTT. Translation: CASSLGAGGNQPQHF. Variable domain in full (rest from reference TRBV7-9 and TRBJ1-5): DTGVSQNPRHKITKRGQNVTFRCDPISEHNRLYWYRQTLGQGPEFLTYFQNEAQLEKSRLLSDRFSAERPKGSFSTLEIQRTEQGDSAMYLCASSLGAGGNQPQHFGDGTRLSIL.

V and J are TRBV5-4 and TRBJ2-3, with TRBD2 matching over 13 bases. From germline, CDR1 is SGHNT and CDR2 YYREEE (reference sequence). The CDR3 covers 17 residues. V shed 1 base and J 0 bases; nucleotides not matched to a gene: 2. CDR3 sequence: CASSLKTSGRSTDTQYF. The CDR3 DNA sequence: TGTGCCAGCAGCTTGAAGACTAGCGGGAGGAGCACAGATACGCAGTATTTT. Supplemented by reference TRBV5-4 and TRBJ2-3, the full variable domain reads ETGVTQSPTHLIKTRGQQVTLRCSSQSGHNTVSWYQQALGQGPQFIFQYYREEENGRGNFPPRFSGLQFPNYSSELNVNALELDDSALYLCASSLKTSGRSTDTQYFGPGTRLTVL.

This chain uses TRBV2 with TRBJ2-3; 12 bases line up with TRBD2. The germline CDR1 and CDR2 sequences are SNHLY and FYNNEI. V was clipped by 2 bases and J by 3 bases; unmatched bases: 3. This CDR3 is built from 16 residues. The CDR3 DNA sequence: TGTGCCAGCAGTGAACTAGCGGGGGGGCTAACAGATACGCAGTATTTT. Translating gives CASSELAGGLTDTQYF.

The V call is TRBV13, the J call TRBJ1-3; tentatively, D is TRBD1 (6 bases). Trimming left V 4 bases short and J 1 base short, with 14 bases between. The germline CDR1 and CDR2 sequences are PRHDT and FYEKMQ (reference sequence). CDR3 length equals 16 residues. In nucleotides, the CDR3 is TGTGCCAGCAGCTCACTAAAGGGGGAATCTGGAAACACCATATATTTT. It is translated as CASSSLKGESGNTIYF.

In this sample, this clone turned up once. This chain connects TRBV28 to TRBJ2-1; TRBD2 matches at 11 bases. Germline V gene sequence: CDR1 MDHEN, CDR2 SYDVKM. The V and J ends lost 0 bases and 5 bases, in that order; junction bases with no gene match: 6. CDR3 length: 17 residues. The CDR3 DNA reads TGTGCCAGCAGTTTATGGCCTAGCGGGGGGTCGCACAATGAGCAGTTCTTC. It yields the protein CASSLWPSGGSHNEQFF.

The chain carries TRBV6-1 and TRBJ2-1; D uncertain. Trimming stripped 4 bases from V and 2 bases from J, with 15 bases between. Germline CDR1 reads MNHNS; CDR2 reads SASEGT. The CDR3 length is 16 residues. The CDR3 loop is CASSVLAAQTYNEQFF. The CDR3 DNA follows: TGTGCCAGCAGTGTTCTGGCGGCCCAGACCTACAATGAGCAGTTCTTC.

The rearrangement joins TRBV28 to TRBJ2-7; D not resolved. Germline values: CDR1 MDHEN, CDR2 SYDVKM. The CDR3 consists of 11 residues. Deletions cut 7 bases from V and 8 bases from J, with 12 bases between. CDR3 in DNA: TGTGCCAGCACCTCAGGTGTCAAGCAGTACTTC. Its translation is CASTSGVKQYF.

The chain employs TRBV7-9 and TRBJ2-7; TRBD1 matches 8 bases. Germline trimming cut 3 bases from V and 3 bases from J; bases unmatched to any gene: 7. The length of the CDR3 is 15 residues. Germline values: CDR1 SEHNR, CDR2 FQNEAQ (reference sequence). The CDR3 is CASSFPGTGIYEQYF. CDR3 DNA: TGTGCCAGCAGCTTCCCCGGGACAGGCATCTACGAGCAGTACTTC.

The gene calls are TRBV12-3 or TRBV12-4 and TRBJ1-4, with D perhaps matching TRBD1 (5 bases). The CDR3 spans 12 residues. V shed 6 bases and J shed 11 bases, with 13 bases lying between them. This CDR3 is CASSSGVGKLFF. The CDR3 DNA reads TGTGCCAGCAGCTCGGGGGTAGGGAAACTGTTTTTT.

The sample holds one count of this clone. CDR3 in DNA: TGTGCCAGCAGCCCGGCGGAACAGGGGGTTTCACCCCTCCACTTT. This codes for CASSPAEQGVSPLHF. The rearrangement uses TRBV6-5 and TRBJ1-6, with 8 bases matching TRBD1. From germline, CDR1 is MNHEY and CDR2 SVGAGI. The CDR3 extends over 15 amino acids. With 6 bases clipped from V and 9 bases from J, the junction kept 10 bases outside the gene matches.

CDR3 bases: TGTGCCACAGGGGACAGGGAAACGACCGGGGAGCTGTTTTTT. The encoded protein is CATGDRETTGELFF. This chain joins TRBV10-3 and TRBJ2-2, with TRBD1 matching over 9 bases. The CDR3 is 14 amino acids. The germline V gene encodes CDR1 ENHRY and CDR2 SYGVKD. Trimming cost V 10 bases and J 5 bases; bases outside gene matches: 8.

V is TRBV19 and J is TRBJ1-3; TRBD1 agrees at 7 bases. The CDR3 runs to 16 residues. Germline V gene sequence: CDR1 LNHDA, CDR2 SQIVND (reference sequence). Trimming took 7 bases from V and 1 from J; bases not matched to a gene: 10. CDR3 nucleotide sequence: TGTGCCAGTATCCCCGGGACAGCTCCTTCTGGAAACACCATATATTTT. As protein: CASIPGTAPSGNTIYF. Looking up the rest from reference TRBV19 and TRBJ1-3 gives the full variable domain: DGGITQSPKYLFRKEGQNVTLSCEQNLNHDAMYWYRQDPGQGLRLIYYSQIVNDFQKGDIAEGYSVSREKKESFPLTVTSAQKNPTAFYLCASIPGTAPSGNTIYFGEGSWLTVV.

The chain recombines TRBV28 with TRBJ2-3; D gene unclear. Germline lookup yields CDR1 MDHEN and CDR2 SYDVKM. CDR3 length equals 15 residues. The germline V and J ends were trimmed by 5 bases and 2 bases, with 14 bases remaining between them. CDR3 in DNA: TGTGCCAGCAGTCCTTACGGCCTGTACACAGATACGCAGTATTTT. It codes for CASSPYGLYTDTQYF.

The chain is built from TRBV19 and TRBJ1-5; the D gene is possibly TRBD1 (5 bases). The CDR3 extends over 13 amino acids. Germline assignment: CDR1 LNHDA and CDR2 SQIVND (reference sequence). V gave up 8 bases and J gave up 7 bases, with 15 bases separating them. The CDR3 here is CASGAAQEQPQHF. In DNA, the CDR3 is TGTGCCAGTGGGGCCGCCCAGGAACAGCCCCAGCATTTT.

The gene calls are TRBV28 and TRBJ1-4; 9 bases fit TRBD1. Germline V CDR1 and CDR2: MDHEN, SYDVKM. This CDR3 comprises 14 residues. Trimming at V came to 5 bases and at J to 7 bases, leaving 5 bases not matched to a gene. CDR3 residues: CASSLYRGLEKLFF. In DNA, the CDR3 is TGTGCCAGCAGTCTATACAGGGGGCTTGAAAAACTGTTTTTT.

J is TRBJ1-4 and V is TRBV6-6; the D gene is possibly TRBD1 (5 bases). The length of the CDR3 is 16 residues. Per germline, CDR1 MNHNY and CDR2 SVGAGI (reference sequence). Trimming left V 2 bases short and J 0 bases short, with 10 bases between. The CDR3 spells CASSYSGAATNEKLFF. The CDR3 DNA follows: TGTGCCAGCAGTTACAGCGGGGCAGCAACTAATGAAAAACTGTTTTTT.

The genes are TRBV28 and TRBJ1-2, with 8 bases identical to TRBD1. The CDR3 runs 13 residues. The trim removed 4 bases at V and 9 bases at J, leaving 7 bases unmatched. Germline V gives CDR1 MDHEN, CDR2 SYDVKM. CDR3 loop: CASSSSGQARYTF. CDR3 bases: TGTGCCAGCAGTTCATCGGGACAGGCCCGCTACACCTTC.

This clone was recorded only once. The J gene is TRBJ1-1, the V gene TRBV7-9; D perhaps matches TRBD1 (6 bases). V shed 5 bases and J shed 3 bases, with 22 bases lying between them. The CDR3 sequence is 17 residues long. Germline V lookup: CDR1 SEHNR, CDR2 FQNEAQ (reference sequence). This CDR3 reads CASSQRQGSLRDTEAFF. The CDR3 nucleotides read TGTGCCAGCAGCCAAAGGCAGGGGAGCCTGCGGGACACTGAAGCTTTCTTT.

V gene TRBV4-1 combines with J gene TRBJ1-2; D gene uncertain. This CDR3 region has 16 residues. From germline, CDR1 is MGHRA and CDR2 YSYEKL. V was trimmed by 2 bases and J by 4 bases, leaving 17 bases between them. Here the CDR3 DNA reads TGCGCCAGCAGCCAACGAGTCGACGGGATCCTCTATGGCTACACCTTC. This encodes CASSQRVDGILYGYTF.

In this sample, this clone turned up once. The chain employs TRBV27 and TRBJ2-7; D may be TRBD1 (5 bases). The ends were cut back, 0 bases at V and 4 bases at J, with 13 bases in the middle. The CDR3 has 15 amino acids. Germline CDR1 MNHEY, CDR2 SMNVEV (reference sequence). CDR3 residues: CASSLSETAKYEQYF. As DNA, the CDR3 is TGTGCCAGCAGTTTATCCGAGACAGCTAAGTACGAGCAGTACTTC.

This clone was detected once. The rearrangement links TRBV27 to TRBJ1-1; 8 bases align to TRBD1. Germline CDR1 MNHEY, CDR2 SMNVEV (reference sequence). The J segment lost 13 bases and the V segment lost 5 bases, leaving 9 bases of the junction unmatched. This CDR3 is built from 12 residues. The CDR3 sequence: CASSPFRGHDFF. CDR3 DNA sequence: TGTGCCAGCAGTCCCTTCAGGGGGCACGATTTCTTT.

This clone appeared a single time. V gene TRBV28 combines with J gene TRBJ1-5; TRBD1 is a possible D gene (5 bases). The CDR3 spans 15 residues. CDR1 MDHEN and CDR2 SYDVKM come from the germline V gene. V was clipped by 2 bases and J by 4 bases, with 12 bases between them. The CDR3 region is CASSLRAGMNQPQHF. The CDR3 coding sequence is TGTGCCAGCAGTTTAAGGGCAGGGATGAATCAGCCCCAGCATTTT.